The 26 T cell receptor beta chains given below trace back to one sample, sequenced in a study of response to subunit inactivated influenza vaccine (dated by TCRdb to about 2018). Libraries came from RT-PCR. The listed sequencing device is Illumina HiSeq 2500. TCRdb redid the processing of the public reads, applying fastp at Q25 and MiXCR, and retained in-frame beta chains. Rows are unified per CDR3 protein, each entry keeping the most common DNA and genes. In all, the sample holds about 500,000 distinct CDR3 sequences, and approximately 7.8% of those were seen once. The biggest ten clones account for approximately 14% of the sample. This material consisted of PBMCs from blood, taken around 25 months after vaccination. These receptors were collected from a man aged 50-75 years who received an inactivated influenza vaccine. Donor details come from another sample of the same person, matched by shared clones.

This clonotype was observed at least ten times. V is TRBV3-1 and J is TRBJ1-2, with TRBD1 matching over 10 bases. Germline-derived CDR1 and CDR2 are LGHDT and YNNKEL (reference sequence). V shed 2 bases and J 10 bases; nucleotides not matched to a gene: 7. This CDR3 contains 14 residues. CDR3: CASSQHDRGLDYTF. The CDR3 DNA reads as TGTGCCAGCAGCCAACATGACAGGGGGCTTGACTACACCTTC.

In this sample, this clonotype turned up many times. The chain employs TRBV20-1 and TRBJ2-6; D is undetermined. The CDR3 extends over 14 amino acids. Trimming took off 5 bases at V and 4 bases at J, with 12 bases between the two ends. The germline CDR1 and CDR2 sequences are DFQATT and SNEGSKA (reference sequence). In nucleotides, the CDR3 is TGCAGTGCTCCCTCCCTACAGGGGGCCAACGTCCTGACTTTC. Its protein is CSAPSLQGANVLTF.

This clonotype was observed a few times. The rearrangement uses TRBV20-1 and TRBJ2-7, with D possibly matching TRBD1 (6 bases). This CDR3 spans 13 amino acids. V lost 6 bases and J 4 bases, leaving 16 bases between the germline ends. Germline V lookup: CDR1 DFQATT, CDR2 SNEGSKA (reference sequence). CDR3 in DNA: TGCAGTGCCTCAGGGGCGGCCCTTTACGAGCAGTACTTC. Its protein is CSASGAALYEQYF.

The rearrangement joins TRBV20-1 to TRBJ1-1, with a tentative D call TRBD1 (6 bases). This CDR3 spans 13 amino acids. Germline values: CDR1 DFQATT, CDR2 SNEGSKA (reference sequence). CDR3 loop: CSTLGAVNTEAFF. DNA of the CDR3: TGCAGCACATTGGGGGCAGTGAACACTGAAGCTTTCTTT.

This clonotype turned up a few times. The rearrangement uses TRBV7-2 and TRBJ1-2; 8 bases agree with TRBD1. The germline CDR1 and CDR2 sequences are SGHTA and FQGNSA. The J segment lost 7 bases and the V segment lost 2 bases, leaving 3 bases of the junction unmatched. The CDR3 consists of 13 residues. The CDR3 DNA is TGTGCCAGCAGCTTACAGACAGGGGCTGGCTACACCTTC. It specifies CASSLQTGAGYTF.

This clonotype occurred many times. This chain's CDR3 is CSAMLDINEQFF. The CDR3 nucleotides are TGCAGTGCTATGTTAGACATCAATGAGCAGTTCTTC. The rearrangement uses TRBV20-1 and TRBJ2-1; D not certain. V was clipped by 4 bases and J by 6 bases, with 10 bases between them. CDR1 is DFQATT, CDR2 SNEGSKA, per germline (reference sequence). The CDR3 extends over 12 amino acids.

This sequence joins TRBV20-1 and TRBJ2-1; 8 bases align to TRBD1. The V gene end was trimmed by 3 bases and the J gene end by 4 bases; junction bases not matched to a gene: 8. The CDR3 runs 15 residues. Looked up from germline, CDR1 is DFQATT and CDR2 is SNEGSKA (reference sequence). CDR3 DNA sequence: TGCAGTGCTAGGACAGGGGAGTTGCTATACAATGAGCAGTTCTTC. This translates into CSARTGELLYNEQFF.

V and J are TRBV20-1 and TRBJ2-1, with D perhaps matching TRBD1 (5 bases). V was pared by 6 bases and J by 4 bases, with 10 bases between. The CDR3 consists of 12 residues. Germline-derived CDR1 and CDR2 are DFQATT and SNEGSKA (reference sequence). CDR3 region: CSAGSGYNEQFF. The CDR3 DNA follows: TGCAGTGCCGGATCAGGGTACAATGAGCAGTTCTTC.

This clonotype was counted a few times. This sequence joins TRBV29-1 and TRBJ2-1; D ambiguous. The V and J ends lost 5 bases and 1 base respectively, with 12 bases between them. The CDR3 runs 14 residues. CDR1 and CDR2 from the germline V gene are SQVTM and ANQGSEA. The CDR3: CSVRDSRSYNEQFF. The CDR3 DNA sequence: TGCAGCGTTAGAGATAGCAGATCCTACAATGAGCAGTTCTTC.

The rearrangement uses TRBV6-6 and TRBJ1-5; D call uncertain. The CDR3 is made up of 12 amino acids. The ends were cut back, 4 bases at V and 6 bases at J, with 7 bases in the middle. Per germline, CDR1 MNHNY and CDR2 SVGAGI (reference sequence). For the CDR3, the DNA is TGTGCCAGCAGTTCTCGATCTCAGCCCCAGCATTTT. This codes for CASSSRSQPQHF.

In its sample, this clonotype was seen many times. The chain uses TRBV10-3 and TRBJ2-2; D is undetermined. V shed 2 bases and J shed 6 bases, with 4 bases lying between them. Germline lookup yields CDR1 ENHRY and CDR2 SYGVKD. This CDR3 comprises 12 residues. The CDR3 bases are TGTGCCATCAGTGAGGTGGCCGGGGAGCTGTTTTTT. Its protein is CAISEVAGELFF.

The V gene is TRBV15, the J gene TRBJ2-2; D perhaps matches TRBD2 (6 bases). The CDR3 covers 17 residues. CDR1 is LNHNV, CDR2 YYDKDF, per germline (reference sequence). Trimming cost V 3 bases and J 1 base, with 15 bases left between them. The CDR3 nucleotides are TGTGCCACCAGCAGGAGGGCGGGACCGATGAACACCGGGGAGCTGTTTTTT. It yields the protein CATSRRAGPMNTGELFF.

The sample holds a few counts of this clonotype. CDR3 nucleotide sequence: TGTGCCATCAGTGAGTCGGGACAGGTCCCCCAGCAGTACTTC. Residues: CAISESGQVPQQYF. This sequence joins TRBV10-3 and TRBJ2-7; TRBD1 aligns across 8 bases. The CDR3 is 14 amino acids. The trim removed 0 bases at V and 8 bases at J, leaving 6 bases unmatched. Germline V CDR1 and CDR2: ENHRY, SYGVKD.

This clonotype was counted ten times or more. The gene calls are TRBV9 and TRBJ2-4; a possible D gene is TRBD2 (5 bases). CDR1 is SGDLS and CDR2 is YYNGEE in the germline V gene. Trimming shortened V by 2 bases and J by 11 bases, and 14 bases separated the two germline ends. The CDR3 has 13 amino acids. CDR3 region: CASSVDSKRVQYF. The DNA for the CDR3 is TGTGCCAGCAGCGTGGACTCAAAACGGGTTCAGTACTTC.

This clonotype showed up just a few times. J is TRBJ2-1 and V is TRBV27; 10 nucleotides line up with TRBD2. Germline V lookup: CDR1 MNHEY, CDR2 SMNVEV (reference sequence). This CDR3 spans 15 amino acids. J gave up 7 bases and V 5 bases, and 8 bases lay outside the gene matches. CDR3 region: CASSHSGRSGNEQFF. The CDR3 DNA is TGTGCCAGCAGTCATAGCGGGAGGTCGGGGAATGAGCAGTTCTTC.

The rearrangement links TRBV6-1 to TRBJ2-7, with 8 bases matching TRBD2. With 7 bases clipped from V and 3 bases from J, the junction kept 8 bases outside the gene matches. The CDR3 loop spans 14 amino acids. From germline, CDR1 is MNHNS and CDR2 SASEGT. CDR3: CASNTPGRDYEQYF. The CDR3 region has the DNA TGTGCCAGCAATACACCCGGGAGGGACTACGAGCAGTACTTC.

In its sample, this clonotype was seen many times. This chain links TRBV7-9 with TRBJ2-1, with 7 bases aligning to TRBD2. Trimming cost V 1 base and J 6 bases; bases outside gene matches: 0. The CDR3 contains 13 residues. The germline V gene has CDR1 SEHNR and CDR2 FQNEAQ (reference sequence). The DNA of the CDR3 is TGTGCCAGCAGCTTAGGACTAGCCAATGAGCAGTTCTTC. Translation: CASSLGLANEQFF.

This clonotype has ten or more counts. This chain joins TRBV13 and TRBJ1-5; TRBD1 matches at 10 bases. The CDR3 contains 17 residues. Germline CDR1 and CDR2: PRHDT and FYEKMQ (reference sequence). V was pared by 0 bases and J by 4 bases, with 6 bases of the junction left unmatched. CDR3 DNA sequence: TGTGCCAGCAGCTTAGGCGTTGTGGGACAGGGGAATCAGCCCCAGCATTTT. Translation gives CASSLGVVGQGNQPQHF.

Points on this clonotype: Just one base apart from a much larger clone, this may be a read error. The CDR3 bases are TGCAGTGCTAAGGGCAGTGCTGTTACCCATTCGCAGTATTTT. Encoded protein: CSAKGSAVTHSQYF. The chain combines TRBV20-1 with TRBJ2-3; D unresolved. V gave up 4 bases and J gave up 10 bases, with 21 bases separating them. CDR1 is DFQATT, CDR2 SNEGSKA, per germline (reference sequence). This CDR3 comprises 14 residues.

The rearrangement uses TRBV10-3 and TRBJ2-7, with 9 positions matching TRBD2. CDR1 is ENHRY, CDR2 SYGVKD, per germline. The CDR3 spans 16 residues. The V segment lost 3 bases and the J segment 2 bases; nucleotides outside the gene matches: 8. CDR3 sequence: CAISDGKTSGPYEQYF. In DNA, the CDR3 is TGTGCCATCAGTGACGGGAAGACTAGCGGACCCTACGAGCAGTACTTC.

This chain links TRBV4-1 with TRBJ1-5; 7 nucleotides match TRBD1. V shed 0 bases and J 6 bases; nucleotides not matched to a gene: 8. The CDR3 is made up of 16 amino acids. CDR1 is MGHRA and CDR2 is YSYEKL in the germline V gene. The CDR3 here is CASSQETGTTPQPQHF. For the CDR3, the DNA is TGCGCCAGCAGCCAAGAGACAGGGACAACTCCTCAGCCCCAGCATTTT.

This clonotype was detected ten times or more. The rearrangement uses TRBV7-2 and TRBJ2-5; 10 bases map to TRBD2. Germline V CDR1 and CDR2: SGHTA, FQGNSA. J lost 3 bases, V lost 2 bases, and 6 bases had no gene match. The CDR3 covers 16 residues. CDR3 in amino acids: CASSLQLAGGKETQYF. CDR3 coding DNA: TGTGCCAGCAGCTTACAGTTAGCGGGAGGTAAAGAGACCCAGTACTTC.

This clonotype was counted a few times. The V gene is TRBV18, the J gene TRBJ1-2; D is possibly TRBD1 (5 bases). The CDR3 totals 12 residues. Germline V gene lookup returns CDR1 KGHSH and CDR2 LQKENI. The V end was cut by 3 bases, the J end by 8 bases, with 10 bases between. CDR3 amino acids: CASSPQGEGYTF. The CDR3 bases are TGTGCCAGCTCACCTCAGGGCGAGGGCTACACCTTC.

This clonotype was counted a few times. This chain connects TRBV30 to TRBJ1-5; D gene ambiguous. The CDR3 has 13 amino acids. Germline V gene sequence: CDR1 GTSNPN, CDR2 SVGIG (reference sequence). V lost 5 bases and J 2 bases, leaving 10 bases between the germline ends. As DNA, the CDR3 is TGTGCCTGGGGCAGGAGGGGCAATCAGCCCCAGCATTTT. This codes for CAWGRRGNQPQHF.

Ten or more counts support this clonotype. This chain uses TRBV20-1 with TRBJ2-7, with 7 bases identical to TRBD1. The germline gives CDR1 DFQATT, CDR2 SNEGSKA (reference sequence). The CDR3 runs to 12 residues. V dropped 6 bases and J dropped 2; count of bases not matched to a gene: 4. The CDR3 bases are TGCAGTGCAAGGACAGGAACCTACGAGCAGTACTTC. It yields the protein CSARTGTYEQYF.

This clonotype was seen repeatedly, ten times or more. This chain uses TRBV7-8 with TRBJ1-6, with TRBD1 matching over 7 bases. CDR1 and CDR2 (germline): SGHVS, FQNEAQ. This CDR3 contains 15 residues. Trimming cost V 1 base and J 8 bases; bases outside gene matches: 5. The CDR3 here is CASSLGRDSHSPLHF. The CDR3 DNA is TGTGCCAGCAGCTTAGGGAGGGACAGCCATTCACCCCTCCACTTT.